This is a list of T cell receptor beta chains from one sample in a study of T cell clonotyping in hematopoietic cell transplantation. Repertoires were generated with immunoSEQ multiplex PCR, while TCRdb's copy carries only in-frame clones and drops some. Among approximately 16,000 clones listed, 70% to 90% were seen once. The sequenced sample was peripheral blood mononuclear cells. These receptors were taken from a woman in her forties in good health. Some clones in this sample may be carry-over from other donors' samples. Both conserved end residues are part of each CDR3. Each record gives: V gene, D gene, CDR3 length, clone size, J gene, CDR3 protein, CDR3 DNA. The D gene is left open where the match is weak. Not every row has a clone size; where given, it reads once, few, many or a size class.

v_call: TRBV19
d_call: TRBD1
cdr3_length: 16
clone_size: NA
j_call: TRBJ1-5
cdr3_aa: CASSRNRGGGNQPQHF
cdr3_nt: TGTGCCAGTAGTAGAAACAGGGGTGGTGGCAATCAGCCCCAGCATTTT

v_call: TRBV27
d_call: TRBD2
cdr3_length: 15
clone_size: NA
j_call: TRBJ2-2
cdr3_aa: CASSFSGRATGELFF
cdr3_nt: TGTGCCAGCAGCTTTAGCGGGAGGGCCACCGGGGAGCTGTTTTTT

v_call: TRBV7-2
d_call: TRBD2
cdr3_length: 14
clone_size: NA
j_call: TRBJ2-1
cdr3_aa: CASSLGLAGGEQFF
cdr3_nt: TGTGCCAGCAGCCTGGGACTAGCGGGAGGAGAGCAGTTCTTC

v_call: TRBV20-1
d_call: NA
cdr3_length: 10
clone_size: NA
j_call: TRBJ1-6
cdr3_aa: CSAGTSPLHF
cdr3_nt: TGCAGTGCTGGGACCTCACCCCTCCACTTT

v_call: TRBV4-2
d_call: NA
cdr3_length: 16
clone_size: NA
j_call: TRBJ2-7
cdr3_aa: CASSQDIAAVMYEQYF
cdr3_nt: TGTGCCAGCAGCCAAGATATCGCAGCGGTAATGTACGAGCAGTACTTC

v_call: TRBV2
d_call: NA
cdr3_length: 13
clone_size: NA
j_call: TRBJ1-5
cdr3_aa: CASRVQLNQPQHF
cdr3_nt: TGTGCCAGCCGGGTACAGTTAAATCAGCCCCAGCATTTT

v_call: TRBV27
d_call: TRBD2
cdr3_length: 16
clone_size: once
j_call: TRBJ2-5
cdr3_aa: CASSSRLAGRQETQYF
cdr3_nt: TGTGCCAGCAGTTCTAGGCTAGCGGGGCGCCAAGAGACCCAGTACTTC

v_call: TRBV10-3
d_call: NA
cdr3_length: 15
clone_size: NA
j_call: TRBJ1-5
cdr3_aa: CAISEGGLGNQPQHF
cdr3_nt: TGTGCCATCAGTGAAGGAGGGTTGGGCAATCAGCCCCAGCATTTT

v_call: TRBV7-3
d_call: NA
cdr3_length: 14
clone_size: NA
j_call: TRBJ2-3
cdr3_aa: CASSKGGGTDTQYF
cdr3_nt: TGTGCCAGCAGCAAAGGGGGTGGCACAGATACGCAGTATTTT

v_call: TRBV19
d_call: TRBD2
cdr3_length: 15
clone_size: NA
j_call: TRBJ2-2
cdr3_aa: CASKLREGHTGELFF
cdr3_nt: TGTGCCAGTAAATTGCGGGAGGGCCACACCGGGGAGCTGTTTTTT

v_call: TRBV5-1
d_call: NA
cdr3_length: 14
clone_size: NA
j_call: TRBJ2-5
cdr3_aa: CASGAGRTKETQYF
cdr3_nt: TGCGCCAGCGGGGCGGGGCGGACCAAAGAGACCCAGTACTTC

v_call: TRBV11-2
d_call: NA
cdr3_length: 11
clone_size: few
j_call: TRBJ2-7
cdr3_aa: CASTLDNEQYF
cdr3_nt: TGTGCCAGCACCCTCGATAACGAGCAGTACTTC

v_call: TRBV25-1
d_call: NA
cdr3_length: 12
clone_size: NA
j_call: TRBJ1-2
cdr3_aa: CASSEWNYGYTF
cdr3_nt: TGTGCCAGCAGTGAATGGAACTATGGCTACACCTTC

v_call: TRBV7-8
d_call: TRBD1
cdr3_length: 16
clone_size: NA
j_call: TRBJ2-7
cdr3_aa: CASSSKRGTGPYEQYF
cdr3_nt: TGTGCCAGCAGCTCCAAGAGGGGGACAGGGCCCTACGAGCAGTACTTC

v_call: TRBV4-2
d_call: TRBD2
cdr3_length: 14
clone_size: once
j_call: TRBJ2-5
cdr3_aa: CASSPLAGGETQYF
cdr3_nt: TGTGCCAGCAGCCCACTAGCGGGGGGGGAGACCCAGTACTTC

v_call: TRBV4-1
d_call: TRBD1
cdr3_length: 17
clone_size: NA
j_call: TRBJ1-5
cdr3_aa: CASSQGARTGPYQPQHF
cdr3_nt: TGCGCCAGCAGCCAAGGGGCCAGGACAGGGCCCTATCAGCCCCAGCATTTT

v_call: TRBV5-3
d_call: NA
cdr3_length: 14
clone_size: NA
j_call: TRBJ2-7
cdr3_aa: CARSLVEAGDEQYF
cdr3_nt: TGTGCCAGAAGCTTGGTAGAAGCCGGAGACGAGCAGTACTTC

v_call: TRBV9
d_call: NA
cdr3_length: 14
clone_size: NA
j_call: TRBJ1-2
cdr3_aa: CASSANSAPAGYTF
cdr3_nt: TGTGCCAGCAGCGCAAACTCCGCCCCGGCTGGCTACACCTTC

v_call: TRBV11-3
d_call: NA
cdr3_length: 19
clone_size: NA
j_call: TRBJ1-6
cdr3_aa: CASSSRDKLRKSYNSPLHF
cdr3_nt: TGTGCCAGCAGCTCCCGGGACAAGCTCCGCAAGTCCTATAATTCACCCCTCCACTTT

v_call: TRBV25-1
d_call: NA
cdr3_length: 13
clone_size: once
j_call: TRBJ2-5
cdr3_aa: CASSDAGRETQYF
cdr3_nt: TGTGCCAGCAGTGACGCGGGAAGAGAGACCCAGTACTTC

v_call: TRBV2
d_call: TRBD1
cdr3_length: 14
clone_size: NA
j_call: TRBJ1-5
cdr3_aa: CASSGWTGDQPQHF
cdr3_nt: TGTGCCAGCAGCGGTTGGACAGGGGACCAGCCCCAGCATTTT

v_call: TRBV5-1
d_call: NA
cdr3_length: 15
clone_size: NA
j_call: TRBJ1-1
cdr3_aa: CASSPSPGVLAEAFF
cdr3_nt: TGCGCCAGCAGCCCCTCCCCCGGGGTATTGGCTGAAGCTTTCTTT

v_call: TRBV9
d_call: TRBD2
cdr3_length: 16
clone_size: NA
j_call: TRBJ2-1
cdr3_aa: CASSVIAGGSYNEQFF
cdr3_nt: TGTGCCAGCAGCGTTATAGCGGGAGGCAGTTACAATGAGCAGTTCTTC

v_call: TRBV13
d_call: TRBD1
cdr3_length: 14
clone_size: once
j_call: TRBJ1-2
cdr3_aa: CASSQGTGRYGYTF
cdr3_nt: TGTGCCAGCAGCCAGGGGACAGGGCGTTATGGCTACACCTTC

v_call: TRBV6-5
d_call: NA
cdr3_length: 15
clone_size: NA
j_call: TRBJ2-3
cdr3_aa: CASSYDSGSTDTQYF
cdr3_nt: TGTGCCAGCAGTTATGACAGTGGGAGCACAGATACGCAGTATTTT